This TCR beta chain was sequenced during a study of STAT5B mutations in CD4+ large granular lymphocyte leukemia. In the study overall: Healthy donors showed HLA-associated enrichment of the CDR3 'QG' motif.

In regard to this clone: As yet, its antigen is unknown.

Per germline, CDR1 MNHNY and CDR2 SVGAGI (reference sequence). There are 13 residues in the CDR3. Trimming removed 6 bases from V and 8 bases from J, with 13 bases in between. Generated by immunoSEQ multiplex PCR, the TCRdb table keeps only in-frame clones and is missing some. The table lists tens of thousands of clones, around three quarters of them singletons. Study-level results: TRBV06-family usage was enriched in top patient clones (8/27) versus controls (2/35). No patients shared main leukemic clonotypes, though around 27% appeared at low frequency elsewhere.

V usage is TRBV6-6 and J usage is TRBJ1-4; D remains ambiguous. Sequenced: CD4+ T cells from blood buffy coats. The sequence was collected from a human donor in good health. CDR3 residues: CASSKEAGEKLFF. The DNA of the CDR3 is TGTGCCAGCAGCAAGGAGGCAGGAGAAAAACTGTTTTTT.